The T cell receptor beta chain described here comes from a study of shared clonotypes between healthy human individuals. The overall study: The donors, two women and a few men, were aged 18 to 49.

A CD45RA+ naive subset and a CD45RA-negative memory subset were split from CD4+ cells. The data were produced by immunoSEQ multiplex PCR, yet TCRdb's version contains in-frame clones alone and is incomplete. The sample carries fewer than 2.5 million clones, more than 85% recorded once. The CDR3 loop spans 18 amino acids. Germline values: CDR1 LNHDA, CDR2 SQIVND (reference sequence). V lost 1 base to trimming and J lost 2 bases, with 21 bases between them. Whole-study results and caveats: A few donors showed sharing of about 4.7% of naive CD4 clonotypes.

As for this clone: Its antigen is unknown.

The TCR sequence derives from a man in his late teens or twenties in good health. Some clones in this sample may be carry-over from other donors' samples. J is TRBJ2-7 and V is TRBV19; tentatively, D is TRBD2 (6 bases). The specimen sequenced was naive CD4+ T cells from PBMCs. Subset meaning: CD45RA+ positively selected. The CDR3 region is CASSIVGSKAGPTYEQYF. In DNA, the CDR3 is TGTGCCAGTAGTATAGTAGGTTCTAAGGCGGGGCCCACCTACGAGCAGTACTTC.